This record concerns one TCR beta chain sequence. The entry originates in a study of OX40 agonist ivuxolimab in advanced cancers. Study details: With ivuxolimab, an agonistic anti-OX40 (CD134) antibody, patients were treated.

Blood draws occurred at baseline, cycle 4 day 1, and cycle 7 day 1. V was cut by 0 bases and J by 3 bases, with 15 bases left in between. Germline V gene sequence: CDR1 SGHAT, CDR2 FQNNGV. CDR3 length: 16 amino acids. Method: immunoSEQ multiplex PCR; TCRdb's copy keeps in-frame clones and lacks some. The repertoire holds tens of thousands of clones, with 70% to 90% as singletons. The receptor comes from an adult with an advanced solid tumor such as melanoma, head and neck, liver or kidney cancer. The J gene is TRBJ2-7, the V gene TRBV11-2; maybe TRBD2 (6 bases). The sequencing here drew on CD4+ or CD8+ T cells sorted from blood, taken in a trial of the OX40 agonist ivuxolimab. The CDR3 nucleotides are TGTGCCAGCAGCTTAGATACTGGGACTGGCTTCTACGAGCAGTACTTC. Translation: CASSLDTGTGFYEQYF. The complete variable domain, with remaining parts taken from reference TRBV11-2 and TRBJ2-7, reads EAGVAQSPRYKIIEKRQSVAFWCNPISGHATLYWYQQILGQGPKLLIQFQNNGVVDDSQLPKDRFSAERLKGVDSTLKIQPAKLEDSAVYLCASSLDTGTGFYEQYFGPGTRLTVT.